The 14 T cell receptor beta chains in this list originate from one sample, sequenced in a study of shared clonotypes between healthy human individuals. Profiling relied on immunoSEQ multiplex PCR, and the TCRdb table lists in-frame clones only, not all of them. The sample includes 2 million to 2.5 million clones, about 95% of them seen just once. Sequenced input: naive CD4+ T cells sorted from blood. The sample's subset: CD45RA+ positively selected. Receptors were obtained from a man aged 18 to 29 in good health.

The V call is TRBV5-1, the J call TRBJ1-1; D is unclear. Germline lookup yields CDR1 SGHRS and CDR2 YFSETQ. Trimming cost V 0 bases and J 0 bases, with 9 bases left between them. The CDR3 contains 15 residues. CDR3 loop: CASSLAQSLNTEAFF. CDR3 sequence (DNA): TGCGCCAGCAGCTTGGCGCAGTCTTTGAACACTGAAGCTTTCTTT.

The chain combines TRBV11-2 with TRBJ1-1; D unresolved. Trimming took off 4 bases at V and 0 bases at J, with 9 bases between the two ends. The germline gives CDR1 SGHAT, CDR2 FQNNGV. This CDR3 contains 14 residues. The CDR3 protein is CASSWASMNTEAFF. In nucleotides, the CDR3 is TGTGCCAGCAGCTGGGCCAGTATGAACACTGAAGCTTTCTTT.

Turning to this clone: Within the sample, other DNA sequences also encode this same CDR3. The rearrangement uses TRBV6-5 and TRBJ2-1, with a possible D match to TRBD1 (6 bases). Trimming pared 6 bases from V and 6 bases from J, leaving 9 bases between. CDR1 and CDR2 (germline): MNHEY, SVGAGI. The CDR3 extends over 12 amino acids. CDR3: CASSRRGNEQFF. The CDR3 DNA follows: TGTGCCAGCAGCCGCAGGGGCAATGAGCAGTTCTTC.

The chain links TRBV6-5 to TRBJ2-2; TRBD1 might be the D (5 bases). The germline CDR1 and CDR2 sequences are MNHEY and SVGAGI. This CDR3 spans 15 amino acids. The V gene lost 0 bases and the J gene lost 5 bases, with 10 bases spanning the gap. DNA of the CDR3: TGTGCCAGCAGTTACTCCAGGGTAGTGACCGGGGAGCTGTTTTTT. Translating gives CASSYSRVVTGELFF.

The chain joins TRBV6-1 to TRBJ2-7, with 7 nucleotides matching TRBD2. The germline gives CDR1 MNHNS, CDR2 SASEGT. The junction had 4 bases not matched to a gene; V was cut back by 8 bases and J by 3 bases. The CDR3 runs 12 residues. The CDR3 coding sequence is TGTGCCAGCGGACTAGGTTACTACGAGCAGTACTTC. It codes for CASGLGYYEQYF.

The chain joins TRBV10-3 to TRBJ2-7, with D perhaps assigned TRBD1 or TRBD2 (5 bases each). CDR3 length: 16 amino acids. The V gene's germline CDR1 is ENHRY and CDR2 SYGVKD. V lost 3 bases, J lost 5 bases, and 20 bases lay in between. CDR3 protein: CAISDRGGRTFNEQYF. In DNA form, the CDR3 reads TGTGCCATCAGTGATAGGGGCGGGCGAACTTTCAACGAGCAGTACTTC.

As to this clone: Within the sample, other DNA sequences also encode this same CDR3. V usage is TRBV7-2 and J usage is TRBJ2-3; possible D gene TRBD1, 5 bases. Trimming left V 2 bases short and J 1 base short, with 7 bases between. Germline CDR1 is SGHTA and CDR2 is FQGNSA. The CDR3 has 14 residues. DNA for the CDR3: TGTGCCAGCAGCTTACGCAGGGGCACAGATACGCAGTATTTT. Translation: CASSLRRGTDTQYF.

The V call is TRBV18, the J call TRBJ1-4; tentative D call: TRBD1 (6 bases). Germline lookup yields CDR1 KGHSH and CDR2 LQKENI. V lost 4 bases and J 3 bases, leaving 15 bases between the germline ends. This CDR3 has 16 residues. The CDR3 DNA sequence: TGTGCCAGCTCACGGTCCCCAGCAGGGGCTAATGAAAAACTGTTTTTT. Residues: CASSRSPAGANEKLFF.

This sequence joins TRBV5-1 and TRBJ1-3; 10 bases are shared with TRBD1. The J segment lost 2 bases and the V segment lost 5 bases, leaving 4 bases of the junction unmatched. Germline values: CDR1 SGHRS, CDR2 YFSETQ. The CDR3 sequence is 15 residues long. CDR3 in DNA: TGCGCCAGCAGGGGACAGGGGAGTGCTGGAAACACCATATATTTT. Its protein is CASRGQGSAGNTIYF.

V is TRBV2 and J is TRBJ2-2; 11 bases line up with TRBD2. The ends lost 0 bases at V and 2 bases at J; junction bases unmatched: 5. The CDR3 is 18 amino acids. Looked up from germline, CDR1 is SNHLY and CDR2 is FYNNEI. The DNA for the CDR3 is TGTGCCAGCAGTGAAGCCTCTAGCGGGAGGACTAACACCGGGGAGCTGTTTTTT. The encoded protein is CASSEASSGRTNTGELFF. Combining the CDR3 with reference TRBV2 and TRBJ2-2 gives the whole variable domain EPEVTQTPSHQVTQMGQEVILRCVPISNHLYFYWYRQILGQKVEFLVSFYNNEISEKSEIFDDQFSVERPDGSNFTLKIRSTKLEDSAMYFCASSEASSGRTNTGELFFGEGSRLTVL.

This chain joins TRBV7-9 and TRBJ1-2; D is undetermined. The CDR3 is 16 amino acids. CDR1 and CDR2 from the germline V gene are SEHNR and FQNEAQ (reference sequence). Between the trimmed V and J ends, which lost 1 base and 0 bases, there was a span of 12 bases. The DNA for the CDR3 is TGTGCCAGCAGCTTAGAGGCGGCGGTAACTAACTATGGCTACACCTTC. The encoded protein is CASSLEAAVTNYGYTF.

The CDR3: CASSLDGAGWGRDGYTF. Here the CDR3 DNA reads TGTGCCAGCAGCTTAGATGGGGCAGGGTGGGGTAGGGATGGCTACACCTTC. The genes are TRBV7-2 and TRBJ1-2; tentative D call: TRBD1 (5 bases). Germline loops: CDR1 SGHTA, CDR2 FQGNSA. This CDR3 has 17 amino acids. Trimming removed 1 base at V and 6 bases at J, with 21 bases between. The variable domain in full, completed from reference TRBV7-2 and TRBJ1-2, reads GAGVSQSPSNKVTEKGKDVELRCDPISGHTALYWYRQSLGQGLEFLIYFQGNSAPDKSGLPSDRFSAERTGGSVSTLTIQRTQQEDSAVYLCASSLDGAGWGRDGYTFGSGTRLTVV.

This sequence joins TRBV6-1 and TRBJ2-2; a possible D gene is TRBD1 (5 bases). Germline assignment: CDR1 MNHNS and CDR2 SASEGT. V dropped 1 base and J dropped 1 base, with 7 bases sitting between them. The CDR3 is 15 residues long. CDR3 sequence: CASSEEQVNTGELFF. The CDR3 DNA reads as TGTGCCAGCAGTGAAGAACAGGTGAACACCGGGGAGCTGTTTTTT.

The CDR3 nucleotides read TGTGCCATCAGTGAGTCAAACAGACAGGGAGGAAATCAGCCCCAGCATTTT. This codes for CAISESNRQGGNQPQHF. The gene calls are TRBV10-3 and TRBJ1-5; 7 positions agree with TRBD1. The length of the CDR3 is 17 residues. With V trimmed by 0 bases and J by 4 bases, 9 bases remained unmatched. Germline V CDR1 and CDR2: ENHRY, SYGVKD.